Presented here are 16 T cell receptor beta chains from one specimen sequenced in a study of blood T cell repertoires in COVID-19. Clones were sequenced by immunoSEQ multiplex PCR, and TCRdb holds only the in-frame ones, with some missing. The sample lists roughly 40,000 clones, roughly 89% seen once, with 5.5% to 7.5% in the top ten. The material sequenced was peripheral blood. Receptors were obtained from a human donor in a cohort sampled during active COVID-19.

The rearrangement links TRBV19 to TRBJ1-1; TRBD1 matches at 8 bases. The J segment lost 2 bases and the V segment lost 6 bases, leaving 8 bases of the junction unmatched. Per the germline V gene, CDR1 is LNHDA and CDR2 is SQIVND (reference sequence). This CDR3 contains 15 residues. The DNA of the CDR3 is TGTGCCAGTAGAAAGGACAGGGTAGGCAACACTGAAGCTTTCTTT. Translation: CASRKDRVGNTEAFF.

This chain links TRBV6-5 with TRBJ2-7; D is perhaps TRBD2 (6 bases). Germline V gene data show CDR1 as MNHEY and CDR2 as SVGAGI. Trimming took 0 bases from V and 2 from J, leaving 8 bases between them. CDR3 length: 14 residues. The chain's CDR3 is CASSYSEGTYEQYF. The CDR3 coding sequence is TGTGCCAGCAGTTACTCGGAGGGGACCTACGAGCAGTACTTC.

This clone turned up a few times. The genes are TRBV10-1 and TRBJ2-7; 9 bases line up with TRBD1. The CDR3 consists of 14 residues. Germline lookup yields CDR1 WNHNN and CDR2 SYGVQD (reference sequence). V shed 6 bases and J 5 bases; nucleotides not matched to a gene: 8. The CDR3: CASSGDRERDEQYF. The CDR3 nucleotides are TGCGCCAGCAGCGGGGACAGGGAACGGGACGAGCAGTACTTC.

The rearrangement uses TRBV5-1 and TRBJ2-3, with D perhaps matching TRBD2 (5 bases). The CDR3 is made up of 15 amino acids. Germline lookup yields CDR1 SGHRS and CDR2 YFSETQ. V shed 0 bases and J shed 0 bases, with 8 bases lying between them. The CDR3 loop reads CASSLAGSSTDTQYF. CDR3 nucleotide sequence: TGCGCCAGCAGCTTGGCGGGATCTAGCACAGATACGCAGTATTTT.

The chain has TRBV3-1 (or the pseudogene TRBV3-2) and TRBJ2-5; 7 nucleotides match TRBD1. V trimming: 6 bases; J trimming: 1 base; junction bases outside the gene matches: 2. The CDR3 covers 13 residues. Germline V gene data show CDR1 as LGHDT and CDR2 as YNNKEL (reference sequence). CDR3: CASRGTAQETQYF. The CDR3 DNA sequence: TGTGCCAGCAGGGGGACAGCCCAAGAGACCCAGTACTTC.

CDR3 DNA: TGTGCCAGCACCCCCTCGCGAGCCTTTAATGAAAAACTGTTTTTT. Its translation: CASTPSRAFNEKLFF. The chain couples TRBV28 to TRBJ1-4; D gene unclear. Germline CDR1 and CDR2: MDHEN and SYDVKM. Trimming cost V 7 bases and J 4 bases, with 16 bases left between them. CDR3 size: 15 residues.

The chain joins TRBV6-2 or TRBV6-3 to TRBJ2-7; no clear D. The ends were cut back, 0 bases at V and 6 bases at J, with 6 bases in the middle. This CDR3 contains 12 residues. Germline V gene lookup returns CDR1 MNHEY and CDR2 SVGEGT. This CDR3 reads CASSYSGFEQYF. CDR3 nucleotides: TGTGCCAGCAGTTACTCCGGTTTCGAGCAGTACTTC.

Here the CDR3 DNA reads TGTGCCAGCAGCTTAGAGGGGACAGGGAGCAATGAGCAGTTCTTC. Its translation: CASSLEGTGSNEQFF. The rearrangement links TRBV7-2 to TRBJ2-1; TRBD1 matches 9 bases. Germline trimming cut 1 base from V and 6 bases from J; bases unmatched to any gene: 4. The CDR3 extends over 15 amino acids. Germline CDR1 is SGHTA and CDR2 is FQGNSA.

The V gene is TRBV7-2, the J gene TRBJ1-2; D is uncertain. V was shortened by 5 bases and J by 3 bases, with 7 bases between the two germline ends. There are 12 residues in the CDR3. Germline lookup yields CDR1 SGHTA and CDR2 FQGNSA. CDR3: CASSETDYGYTF. The CDR3 DNA follows: TGTGCCAGCAGCGAAACAGACTATGGCTACACCTTC.

CDR3: CASSEGNRAGEQYF. The CDR3 DNA is TGTGCCAGCAGTGAAGGTAACAGGGCAGGCGAGCAGTACTTC. The V call is TRBV6-1, the J call TRBJ2-7; weak D call: TRBD1 (6 bases). V lost 1 base to trimming and J lost 6 bases, with 13 bases between them. There are 14 residues in the CDR3. Germline CDR1 is MNHNS and CDR2 is SASEGT.

The V gene is TRBV19, the J gene TRBJ2-5, with 7 bases fitting TRBD2. The junction had 21 bases not matched to a gene; V was cut back by 3 bases and J by 5 bases. Germline CDR1 reads LNHDA; CDR2 reads SQIVND (reference sequence). The CDR3 has 19 residues. The CDR3 nucleotides are TGTGCCAGTAGTATTATAGATTGGAACACAATCTTTAGCGGGGAGACCCAGTACTTC. Its translation is CASSIIDWNTIFSGETQYF.

The rearrangement uses TRBV12-3 or TRBV12-4 and TRBJ1-1; D not resolved. The CDR3 sequence is 13 residues long. Trimming cost V 7 bases and J 3 bases, with 12 bases left between them. CDR3 DNA sequence: TGTGCCAGCACCACCCTCGGGGACACTGAAGCTTTCTTT. Translated: CASTTLGDTEAFF.

This chain links TRBV11-2 with TRBJ2-7; possible D gene TRBD2, 5 bases. Trimming removed 2 bases at V and 4 bases at J, with 9 bases between. This CDR3 spans 13 amino acids. Germline lookup yields CDR1 SGHAT and CDR2 FQNNGV. Here the CDR3 reads CASSLSGKYEQYF. In DNA, the CDR3 is TGTGCCAGCAGCTTATCCGGGAAATACGAGCAGTACTTC.

This clone has just one count. The chain joins TRBV29-1 to TRBJ2-7; D gene unclear. V was trimmed by 3 bases and J by 5 bases, leaving 8 bases between them. The CDR3 spans 11 residues. CDR1 and CDR2 (germline): SQVTM, ANQGSEA. CDR3 in amino acids: CSVEYGHEQYF. Here the CDR3 DNA reads TGCAGCGTTGAGTATGGGCACGAGCAGTACTTC.

V gene TRBV4-1 combines with J gene TRBJ2-7, with a possible D match to TRBD2 (7 bases). The CDR3 is made up of 14 amino acids. Germline V CDR1 and CDR2: MGHRA, YSYEKL. Trimming stripped 4 bases from V and 6 bases from J, with 16 bases between. DNA of the CDR3: TGCGCCAGCAGCCCGGAGGGGGGGGGCGCCGAGCAGTACTTC. This gives the protein CASSPEGGGAEQYF.

This clone was detected only a few times. This chain uses TRBV6-5 with TRBJ1-5, with 8 nucleotides matching TRBD1. The CDR3 loop spans 15 amino acids. V lost 6 bases and J lost 4; bases outside the gene matches: 8. Per the germline V gene, CDR1 is MNHEY and CDR2 is SVGAGI. Written as DNA, the CDR3 is TGTGCCAGCAGCCCCCAGGGGGCTTCTAATCAGCCCCAGCATTTT. Translated, it gives CASSPQGASNQPQHF.